The entry below describes one TCR beta chain. The assay was immunoSEQ multiplex PCR, and TCRdb's table has in-frame clones only and misses some. Here the sample spans 250,000 to 300,000 clones, about nine tenths being singletons. The source of the sample is a study of blood T cell repertoires in COVID-19. Germline CDR1 is MGHRA and CDR2 is YSYEKL. J lost 5 bases, V lost 6 bases, and 9 bases had no gene match. CDR3 length: 14 residues. The clonotype comes from a woman younger than 45 with COVID-19, enrolled during active disease. The V call is TRBV4-1, the J call TRBJ1-1; the match to TRBD1 covers 7 bases. Specimen: peripheral blood. CDR3 DNA: TGCGCCAGCAGGCCAACAGGGGTAGGGACTGAAGCTTTCTTT. It is translated as CASRPTGVGTEAFF.